This TCR beta chain was observed in a study of T cells in Graves' hyperthyroidism and ophthalmopathy. Amplified regions were TCR beta CDR3 sequences from RNA transcripts. The TCR CDR3 was amplified in a first-round RT-PCR using the HTBI primer set. TCRdb fed the multiplex PCR reads into MiXCR, producing one record per CDR3 protein. The data contain a few hundred thousand distinct CDR3 sequences, approximately 23% of them singletons. Study-level results: Blood held most thyroid clonotypes expanded above 0.001 frequency. A model using 13 V-J features told ophthalmopathy apart from stable hyperthyroidism.

Ophthalmopathy cases scored 3 or more on the Clinical Activity Score and 4 or more on NOSPECS grade, with duration below 3 months. PBMCs came from more than 8.5 ml fresh peripheral blood. The V end was cut by 5 bases, the J end by 3 bases, with 18 bases between. This CDR3 spans 16 amino acids. CDR1 and CDR2 (germline): SEHNR, FQNEAQ (reference sequence). Regarding this clonotype: No antigen is known for it.

The V and J genes are TRBV7-9 and TRBJ2-3; the D gene could be TRBD1 or TRBD2 (5 bases each). The sequencing sample was made of blood. The sequence derives from a man under 40 with Graves' ophthalmopathy. The chain's CDR3 is CASSGGGAPLTDTQYF. The CDR3 bases are TGTGCCAGCAGCGGGGGTGGGGCGCCTCTAACAGATACGCAGTATTTT.